This T cell receptor beta chain was captured in a study of CD8 T cells in ankylosing spondylitis. Whole-study findings and limits: For ankylosing spondylitis blood, a TCR beta motif of about 8 highly homologous variants appeared characteristic. The study looked at matched synovial fluid samples from ankylosing spondylitis patients. Disease-linked clones were reported to be significantly enriched there.

For this clonotype: The antigen remains unidentified.

As the method for making TCR beta libraries, quantitative 5'-RACE with molecular barcodes was used. TCRdb re-derived calls from the 5' RACE reads in MiXCR, one entry per CDR3 protein. Here the sample spans a few hundred thousand distinct CDR3 sequences, 20% to 25% being singletons. Germline V gives CDR1 DFQATT, CDR2 SNEGSKA (reference sequence). This CDR3 is built from 10 residues. Trimming took 3 bases from V and 5 from J, leaving 4 bases between them. The sequence derives from a male donor with ankylosing spondylitis. The source material was blood, either unsorted or a sorted T cell fraction (not recorded which). The genes are TRBV20-1 and TRBJ1-1; D gene ambiguous. The DNA for the CDR3 is TGCAGTGCTAGTCGGACTGAAGCTTTCTTT. Its translation is CSASRTEAFF.